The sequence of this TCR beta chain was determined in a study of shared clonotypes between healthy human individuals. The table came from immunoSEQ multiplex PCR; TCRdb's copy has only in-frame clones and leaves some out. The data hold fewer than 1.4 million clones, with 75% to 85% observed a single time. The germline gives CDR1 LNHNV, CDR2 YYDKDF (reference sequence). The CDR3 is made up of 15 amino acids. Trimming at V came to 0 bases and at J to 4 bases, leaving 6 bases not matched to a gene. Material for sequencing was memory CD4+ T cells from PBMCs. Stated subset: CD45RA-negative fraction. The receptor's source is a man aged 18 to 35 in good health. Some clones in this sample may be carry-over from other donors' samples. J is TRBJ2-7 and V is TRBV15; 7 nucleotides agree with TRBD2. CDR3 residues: CATSREGGRGYEQYF. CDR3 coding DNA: TGTGCCACCAGCAGAGAAGGCGGGAGAGGTTACGAGCAGTACTTC.